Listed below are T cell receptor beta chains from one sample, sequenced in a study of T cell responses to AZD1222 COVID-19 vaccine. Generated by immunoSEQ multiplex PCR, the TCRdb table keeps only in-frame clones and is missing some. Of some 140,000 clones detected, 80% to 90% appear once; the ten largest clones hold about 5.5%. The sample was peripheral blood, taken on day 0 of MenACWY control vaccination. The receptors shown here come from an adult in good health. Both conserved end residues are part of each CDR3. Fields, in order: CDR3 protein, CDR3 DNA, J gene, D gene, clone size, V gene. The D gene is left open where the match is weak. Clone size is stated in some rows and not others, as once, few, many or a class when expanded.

CDR3: CSAKGTEAFF
DNA: TGCAGCGCTAAAGGGACTGAAGCTTTCTTT
J: TRBJ1-1
D: .
size: .
V: TRBV20-1

CDR3: CASSPRGANTEAFF
DNA: TGTGCCAGCAGTCCACGAGGGGCAAACACTGAAGCTTTCTTT
J: TRBJ1-1
D: .
size: .
V: TRBV28

CDR3: CASSLLWLTGGRGPGELFF
DNA: TGTGCCAGCAGTTTATTATGGTTGACGGGGGGGCGCGGACCCGGGGAGCTGTTTTTT
J: TRBJ2-2
D: TRBD2
size: .
V: TRBV28

CDR3: CASSVRGLAGGRNEQFF
DNA: TGTGCCAGCAGTGTTCGGGGACTAGCGGGGGGGCGGAATGAGCAGTTCTTC
J: TRBJ2-1
D: TRBD2
size: .
V: TRBV6-1

CDR3: CASSVGPLVVSLNTEAFF
DNA: TGTGCCAGCAGCGTAGGACCCCTAGTGGTCAGTTTGAACACTGAAGCTTTCTTT
J: TRBJ1-1
D: .
size: .
V: TRBV9

CDR3: CASSYRGEDTEAFF
DNA: TGTGCCAGCAGTTATAGGGGCGAGGACACTGAAGCTTTCTTT
J: TRBJ1-1
D: .
size: .
V: TRBV6-6

CDR3: CASSPRTGTNTEAFF
DNA: TGCGCCAGCAGCCCCAGGACAGGGACGAACACTGAAGCTTTCTTT
J: TRBJ1-1
D: TRBD1
size: few
V: TRBV5-1

CDR3: CASSRTGSDTEAFF
DNA: TGTGCCAGCAGCCGAACAGGGTCCGACACTGAAGCTTTCTTT
J: TRBJ1-1
D: .
size: .
V: TRBV3-1/TRBV3-2

CDR3: CASSDLGGNTDTQYF
DNA: TGTGCCAGCAGTGACCTTGGGGGGAACACAGATACGCAGTATTTT
J: TRBJ2-3
D: .
size: .
V: TRBV3-1/TRBV3-2

CDR3: CASSIARSNQPQHF
DNA: TGTGCCAGTAGTATAGCCAGAAGCAATCAGCCCCAGCATTTT
J: TRBJ1-5
D: .
size: .
V: TRBV19

CDR3: CASSRPGNTEAFF
DNA: TGTGCCAGTAGTAGGCCGGGGAACACTGAAGCTTTCTTT
J: TRBJ1-1
D: .
size: .
V: TRBV19

CDR3: CASSLGLGTRGDTQYF
DNA: TGCGCCAGCAGCTTGGGGTTAGGTACCCGAGGAGATACGCAGTATTTT
J: TRBJ2-3
D: .
size: .
V: TRBV5-1

CDR3: CASSYSLLAPYGYTF
DNA: TGTGCCAGCAGTTACTCGCTTTTAGCCCCATATGGCTACACCTTC
J: TRBJ1-2
D: .
size: .
V: TRBV6-5

CDR3: CASSMGQQETQYF
DNA: TGTGCCAGTAGTATGGGACAGCAAGAGACCCAGTACTTC
J: TRBJ2-5
D: TRBD1
size: .
V: TRBV19

CDR3: CASLWETGELFF
DNA: TGTGCCAGCCTCTGGGAGACCGGGGAGCTGTTTTTT
J: TRBJ2-2
D: .
size: .
V: TRBV7-9

CDR3: CASSPGGDTQYF
DNA: TGTGCCAGCAGCCCCGGGGGAGATACGCAGTATTTT
J: TRBJ2-3
D: .
size: .
V: TRBV7-3

CDR3: CASSLVAGGLGEQFF
DNA: TGTGCCAGCAGCTTGGTGGCGGGAGGGTTAGGTGAGCAGTTCTTC
J: TRBJ2-1
D: TRBD2
size: few
V: TRBV5-6

CDR3: CASSLRQVATNEKLFF
DNA: TGCGCCAGCAGCTTGAGGCAGGTTGCAACTAATGAAAAACTGTTTTTT
J: TRBJ1-4
D: .
size: .
V: TRBV5-1

CDR3: CASSQVGATSGRKRADTQYF
DNA: TGTGCCAGCAGCCAAGTGGGGGCGACTAGCGGGAGAAAAAGAGCAGATACGCAGTATTTT
J: TRBJ2-3
D: TRBD2
size: .
V: TRBV4-2

CDR3: CSASPLASTDTQYF
DNA: TGCAGTGCTAGTCCCCTCGCTAGCACAGATACGCAGTATTTT
J: TRBJ2-3
D: .
size: .
V: TRBV20-1

CDR3: CASSLLADYNEQFF
DNA: TGTGCCAGCAGCCTGCTAGCGGACTACAATGAGCAGTTCTTC
J: TRBJ2-1
D: TRBD2
size: .
V: TRBV7-3

CDR3: CASSLGAGGLLYEQYF
DNA: TGTGCCAGCAGCTTAGGGGCAGGGGGCCTCCTCTACGAGCAGTACTTC
J: TRBJ2-7
D: TRBD1
size: .
V: TRBV7-9

CDR3: CASSYRREAKWVIQYF
DNA: TGTGCCAGCAGTTACCGGCGGGAGGCGAAGTGGGTCATTCAGTACTTC
J: TRBJ2-4
D: TRBD2
size: .
V: TRBV6-2/TRBV6-3

CDR3: CASSEASGAYGYTF
DNA: TGTGCCAGCAGTGAAGCATCGGGGGCCTATGGCTACACCTTC
J: TRBJ1-2
D: .
size: .
V: TRBV6-1

CDR3: CASSPGNYGYTF
DNA: TGTGCCAGCTCACCCGGCAACTATGGCTACACCTTC
J: TRBJ1-2
D: .
size: .
V: TRBV18

CDR3: CASSPEGLAGGSYEQYF
DNA: TGTGCCAGCAGCCCTGAGGGACTAGCGGGAGGATCGTACGAGCAGTACTTC
J: TRBJ2-7
D: TRBD2
size: .
V: TRBV7-9

CDR3: CASSQVGVNGYTF
DNA: TGCGCCAGCAGCCAAGTTGGGGTGAATGGCTACACCTTC
J: TRBJ1-2
D: .
size: few
V: TRBV4-1

CDR3: CAWSVVGGEQYF
DNA: TGTGCCTGGAGTGTGGTGGGAGGCGAGCAGTACTTC
J: TRBJ2-7
D: .
size: .
V: TRBV30

CDR3: CASSPGTSGPSSYNEQFF
DNA: TGTGCCAGCTCGCCCGGGACTAGCGGGCCCAGCTCCTACAATGAGCAGTTCTTC
J: TRBJ2-1
D: TRBD2
size: .
V: TRBV18

CDR3: CASSSGQGNGYTF
DNA: TGTGCCAGCAGCTCCGGACAGGGAAATGGCTACACCTTC
J: TRBJ1-2
D: TRBD1
size: once
V: TRBV28

CDR3: CASTPYGTGTSTGELFF
DNA: TGTGCCAGCACTCCCTATGGGACAGGGACTTCCACCGGGGAGCTGTTTTTT
J: TRBJ2-2
D: TRBD1
size: .
V: TRBV2

CDR3: CASSPPGRGGELFF
DNA: TGTGCCAGCAGCCCCCCAGGCAGGGGTGGGGAGCTGTTTTTT
J: TRBJ2-2
D: .
size: .
V: TRBV14

CDR3: CASSLDVNTGELFF
DNA: TGCGCCAGCAGCTTGGACGTGAACACCGGGGAGCTGTTTTTT
J: TRBJ2-2
D: .
size: .
V: TRBV5-1

CDR3: CASSLSWRGNTEAFF
DNA: TGTGCCAGCAGCTTGTCCTGGAGGGGGAACACTGAAGCTTTCTTT
J: TRBJ1-1
D: .
size: once
V: TRBV13

CDR3: CARTGTANYGYTF
DNA: TGCGCCAGAACTGGGACCGCTAACTATGGCTACACCTTC
J: TRBJ1-2
D: .
size: .
V: TRBV10-1

CDR3: CASSLAGRAGNEQFF
DNA: TGTGCCAGCAGCTTAGCCGGGAGGGCCGGCAATGAGCAGTTCTTC
J: TRBJ2-1
D: TRBD2
size: .
V: TRBV5-4

CDR3: CASSHGTGASGANVLTF
DNA: TGTGCCAGCAGCCACGGGACAGGGGCTTCTGGGGCCAACGTCCTGACTTTC
J: TRBJ2-6
D: TRBD1
size: .
V: TRBV3-1/TRBV3-2

CDR3: CASSPFRASGAKNTGELFF
DNA: TGTGCCAGCAGTCCCTTCCGGGCCAGCGGGGCTAAGAACACCGGGGAGCTGTTTTTT
J: TRBJ2-2
D: TRBD2
size: .
V: TRBV14

CDR3: CSVAQRGYGYTF
DNA: TGCAGCGTTGCGCAGCGCGGCTATGGCTACACCTTC
J: TRBJ1-2
D: .
size: .
V: TRBV29-1

CDR3: CASSLGQGADTQYF
DNA: TGCGCCAGCAGCCTGGGACAGGGGGCGGATACGCAGTATTTT
J: TRBJ2-3
D: TRBD1
size: .
V: TRBV5-1

CDR3: CASSLVFWQRSTDTQYF
DNA: TGTGCCAGCAGCTTGGTTTTCTGGCAGCGGTCCACAGATACGCAGTATTTT
J: TRBJ2-3
D: .
size: .
V: TRBV5-8